A single sample is the source of the 30 T cell receptor beta chains below, sequenced in a study of T cells in Graves' hyperthyroidism and ophthalmopathy. The CDR3 regions of TCR beta were amplified from RNA transcripts. Carried out on the TCR CDR3, a first-round RT-PCR used the HTBI primer set. From the multiplex PCR reads, TCRdb called clonotypes with MiXCR, one entry per CDR3 protein. The sample contains 450,000 to 700,000 distinct CDR3 sequences, 46% of which appear only once. Source material: peripheral blood or thyroid tissue (not recorded which). These receptors came from an adult woman with Graves' disease, either hyperthyroidism or ophthalmopathy (not recorded which).

This clonotype was seen many times. The chain links TRBV12-3 or TRBV12-4 to TRBJ1-5, with D perhaps matching TRBD1 (5 bases). Trimming left V 1 base short and J 9 bases short, with 10 bases between. The CDR3 extends over 13 amino acids. The CDR3 sequence is CASSLGGTRPQHF. As DNA, the CDR3 is TGTGCCAGCAGTTTAGGTGGGACGAGGCCCCAGCATTTT.

The rearrangement links TRBV20-1 to TRBJ1-5; D uncertain. Trimming pared 4 bases from V and 3 bases from J, leaving 7 bases between. Germline V gene data show CDR1 as DFQATT and CDR2 as SNEGSKA (reference sequence). There are 12 residues in the CDR3. The CDR3 region has the DNA TGCAGTGCTAAGGAGACCAATCAGCCCCAGCATTTT. Translation: CSAKETNQPQHF.

At least ten counts were recorded for this clonotype. The gene calls are TRBV2 and TRBJ2-7, with 9 bases lining up with TRBD2. With V trimmed by 2 bases and J by 1 base, 6 bases remained unmatched. This CDR3 has 16 amino acids. Germline CDR1 and CDR2: SNHLY and FYNNEI. The CDR3 DNA reads TGTGCCAGCAGTGAACCTAGCGGGATGAGGTCCTACGAGCAGTACTTC. Translating it yields CASSEPSGMRSYEQYF.

As to this clonotype: Because it lacks the conserved phenylalanine or tryptophan at the end, this CDR3 is likely a read error. The DNA is omitted, as the CDR3 cannot be located on it reliably, and the CDR3 follows TCRdb's listing. This chain joins TRBV10-3 and TRBJ2-2; TRBD1 reflects the table's D call only, with no check against the DNA. Counting both end residues, the CDR3 totals 11 amino acids. Germline V lookup: CDR1 ENHRY, CDR2 SYGVKD. The CDR3 sequence: CAITNKPGQGV.

This clonotype was recorded many times. The chain joins TRBV28 to TRBJ2-7; perhaps TRBD2 as D (6 bases). Germline V lookup: CDR1 MDHEN, CDR2 SYDVKM. The V end was cut by 9 bases, the J end by 3 bases, with 18 bases between. This CDR3 contains 14 residues. CDR3 nucleotides: TGTGCCAGTCGTACGGGGGTTCAAGGCTACGAGCAGTACTTC. Its translation: CASRTGVQGYEQYF.

In this sample, this clonotype turned up many times. V is TRBV5-1 and J is TRBJ2-5; D call uncertain. In germline, CDR1 is SGHRS, CDR2 YFSETQ. CDR3 length: 14 residues. Trimming cost V 6 bases and J 5 bases, with 17 bases left between them. The CDR3 DNA reads as TGCGCCAGCACTGCCGACTCTGATGGGGAGACCCAGTACTTC. Amino acid sequence: CASTADSDGETQYF.

J is TRBJ1-1 and V is TRBV20-1; no reliable D call. The V gene's germline CDR1 is DFQATT and CDR2 SNEGSKA (reference sequence). This CDR3 has 13 amino acids. With 6 bases removed from V and 2 bases from J, the gap between germline ends came to 13 bases. This CDR3 is CSAMQSFNTEAFF. CDR3 coding DNA: TGCAGTGCCATGCAGAGTTTTAACACTGAAGCTTTCTTT.

The V call is TRBV20-1, the J call TRBJ2-3; no firm D call. Trimming shortened V by 3 bases and J by 0 bases, and 19 bases separated the two germline ends. Per the germline V gene, CDR1 is DFQATT and CDR2 is SNEGSKA (reference sequence). The CDR3 consists of 17 residues. DNA of the CDR3: TGCAGTGCTAGCGAAGTGGGTTGGGTCCTCAGCACAGATACGCAGTATTTT. This sequence encodes CSASEVGWVLSTDTQYF.

Many counts were recorded for this clonotype. The chain combines TRBV11-2 with TRBJ2-6, with D unresolved. This CDR3 region has 14 residues. Germline assignment: CDR1 SGHAT and CDR2 FQNNGV. Trimming stripped 9 bases from V and 4 bases from J, with 13 bases between. CDR3 nucleotides: TGTGCCAGTTCAGGTTCAACCGGGGCCAACGTCCTGACTTTC. It codes for CASSGSTGANVLTF.

V usage is TRBV5-1 and J usage is TRBJ2-1; a possible D gene is TRBD2 (6 bases). This CDR3 is built from 15 residues. V lost 3 bases to trimming and J lost 4 bases, with 14 bases between them. The V gene's germline CDR1 is SGHRS and CDR2 YFSETQ. The CDR3 coding sequence is TGCGCCAGCAGCTCGACTAGACCTCCATACAATGAGCAGTTCTTC. It is translated as CASSSTRPPYNEQFF. The complete variable domain, with remaining parts taken from reference TRBV5-1 and TRBJ2-1, reads KAGVTQTPRYLIKTRGQQVTLSCSPISGHRSVSWYQQTPGQGLQFLFEYFSETQRNKGNFPGRFSGRQFSNSRSEMNVSTLELGDSALYLCASSSTRPPYNEQFFGPGTRLTVL.

This clonotype was seen ten or more times. CDR3 region: CSASGGETYEQYF. Written as DNA, the CDR3 is TGCAGTGCCTCAGGGGGCGAGACCTACGAGCAGTACTTC. The gene calls are TRBV20-1 and TRBJ2-7; TRBD1 agrees at 8 bases. Looked up from germline, CDR1 is DFQATT and CDR2 is SNEGSKA (reference sequence). V lost 6 bases and J lost 2; bases outside the gene matches: 6. CDR3 length: 13 residues.

This clonotype came up many times. The chain employs TRBV19 and TRBJ2-7, with TRBD1 identical over 11 bases. The CDR3 is 14 amino acids. V was pared by 6 bases and J by 5 bases, with 6 bases of the junction left unmatched. Germline CDR1 is LNHDA and CDR2 is SQIVND (reference sequence). This chain's CDR3 is CASRGGQGDHEQYF. The DNA of the CDR3 is TGTGCCAGTAGAGGGGGACAGGGGGACCACGAGCAGTACTTC. Drawing the rest from reference TRBV19 and TRBJ2-7, the complete variable domain is DGGITQSPKYLFRKEGQNVTLSCEQNLNHDAMYWYRQDPGQGLRLIYYSQIVNDFQKGDIAEGYSVSREKKESFPLTVTSAQKNPTAFYLCASRGGQGDHEQYFGPGTRLTVT.

At least ten counts were recorded for this clonotype. This chain links TRBV7-2 with TRBJ1-1; D is ambiguous. CDR3 length equals 13 residues. V lost 4 bases and J 0 bases, leaving 6 bases between the germline ends. Germline loops: CDR1 SGHTA, CDR2 FQGNSA. The CDR3 bases are TGTACCAGCAGCTCCATGATGAACACTGAAGCTTTCTTT. Protein: CTSSSMMNTEAFF.

This clonotype has a count of ten or more. This chain links TRBV6-1 with TRBJ1-5; D not resolved. Trimming shortened V by 8 bases and J by 0 bases, and 8 bases separated the two germline ends. Germline loops: CDR1 MNHNS, CDR2 SASEGT. The CDR3 consists of 13 residues. The CDR3 nucleotides read TGTGCCAGCGCGGGGAATAGCAATCAGCCCCAGCATTTT. Translating gives CASAGNSNQPQHF.

V gene TRBV4-1 combines with J gene TRBJ2-5; D may correspond to TRBD1 or TRBD2 (6 bases each). This CDR3 has 15 amino acids. V was cut by 0 bases and J by 4 bases, with 12 bases left in between. The germline V gene has CDR1 MGHRA and CDR2 YSYEKL. The CDR3 region is CASSQDEGGPETQYF. Here the CDR3 DNA reads TGCGCCAGCAGCCAAGACGAGGGGGGTCCAGAGACCCAGTACTTC.

The chain joins TRBV27 to TRBJ1-5; maybe TRBD1 (5 bases). This CDR3 region has 14 residues. Per germline, CDR1 MNHEY and CDR2 SMNVEV (reference sequence). V shed 4 bases and J shed 4 bases, with 11 bases lying between them. The CDR3 bases are TGTGCCAGCAGTTGGGACTCCGAGAATCAGCCCCAGCATTTT. Protein sequence: CASSWDSENQPQHF.

This sequence joins TRBV20-1 and TRBJ2-5, with 8 nucleotides matching TRBD1. In germline, CDR1 is DFQATT, CDR2 SNEGSKA (reference sequence). The CDR3 is made up of 13 amino acids. V shed 6 bases and J 4 bases; nucleotides not matched to a gene: 7. Here the CDR3 DNA reads TGCAGTGCCCCACAGGGGGAGACAGAGACCCAGTACTTC. Translated, it gives CSAPQGETETQYF.

This clonotype was seen at least ten times. The chain links TRBV14 to TRBJ2-5; D possibly corresponds to TRBD1 (6 bases). The CDR3 length is 14 residues. The germline V gene encodes CDR1 SGHDN and CDR2 FVKESK. Trimming took 3 bases from V and 5 from J, leaving 13 bases between them. The CDR3 sequence is CASSQLTQGETQYF. The DNA of the CDR3 is TGTGCCAGCAGCCAGCTGACCCAGGGGGAGACCCAGTACTTC.

This clonotype has just one count. The V and J genes are TRBV15 and TRBJ2-2; 10 bases are a match to TRBD2. Germline values: CDR1 LNHNV, CDR2 YYDKDF (reference sequence). This CDR3 region has 18 residues. After removal of 3 bases from V and 1 base from J, the junction contained 8 bases not matched to a gene. The CDR3 reads CATSSRLAGAQNTGELFF. CDR3 in DNA: TGTGCCACCAGCAGCCGGCTAGCGGGAGCCCAGAACACCGGGGAGCTGTTTTTT.

The chain recombines TRBV7-3 with TRBJ1-1; D might be TRBD1 (5 bases). This CDR3 spans 12 amino acids. V lost 3 bases, J lost 7 bases, and 9 bases lay in between. The V gene's germline CDR1 is SGHTA and CDR2 FQGTGA. The CDR3 nucleotides read TGTGCCAGCAGCTTGCCCAGGGTTGAAGCTTTCTTT. It encodes CASSLPRVEAFF.

V is TRBV7-2 and J is TRBJ2-7; the match to TRBD2 covers 13 bases. J gave up 3 bases and V 4 bases, and 3 bases lay outside the gene matches. The CDR3 runs 15 residues. Germline loops: CDR1 SGHTA, CDR2 FQGNSA. The CDR3 coding sequence is TGTGCCAGCAGCTCACTAGCGGGGGGGATCTACGAGCAGTACTTC. Protein: CASSSLAGGIYEQYF.

This rearrangement joins TRBV29-1 to TRBJ2-1; weak D call: TRBD2 (6 bases). Germline V CDR1 and CDR2: SQVTM, ANQGSEA. V lost 2 bases to trimming and J lost 9 bases, with 17 bases between them. The CDR3 has 14 amino acids. The CDR3 DNA is TGCAGCGTTGAATTGTCCGGGGCGGGGAGTGAGCAGTTCTTC. Translated: CSVELSGAGSEQFF.

This sequence joins TRBV7-2 and TRBJ1-2, with D maybe TRBD1 (6 bases). Trimming cost V 5 bases and J 9 bases, with 16 bases left between them. Germline CDR1 is SGHTA and CDR2 is FQGNSA. The CDR3 is made up of 13 amino acids. As DNA, the CDR3 is TGTGCCAGCAGCACCGACAGGCACAGGAGCTACACCTTC. It translates to CASSTDRHRSYTF.

V and J are TRBV5-6 and TRBJ2-5, with D possibly being TRBD1 or TRBD2 (5 bases each). CDR1 SGHDT and CDR2 YYEEEE come from the germline V gene. The CDR3 consists of 14 residues. The ends were cut back, 4 bases at V and 5 bases at J, with 15 bases in the middle. This chain's CDR3 is CASSLGPYGETQYF. The CDR3 DNA sequence: TGTGCCAGCAGCCTGGGACCCTACGGGGAGACCCAGTACTTC. Full variable domain (missing parts from reference TRBV5-6 and TRBJ2-5): DAGVTQSPTHLIKTRGQQVTLRCSPKSGHDTVSWYQQALGQGPQFIFQYYEEEERQRGNFPDRFSGHQFPNYSSELNVNALLLGDSALYLCASSLGPYGETQYFGPGTRLLVL.

V and J are TRBV4-1 and TRBJ1-2; D is uncertain. This CDR3 region has 11 residues. The V gene's germline CDR1 is MGHRA and CDR2 YSYEKL. The V gene lost 0 bases and the J gene lost 8 bases, with 4 bases spanning the gap. Here the CDR3 reads CASSQDLGYTF. CDR3 coding DNA: TGCGCCAGCAGCCAAGATTTGGGCTACACCTTC.

The genes are TRBV5-1 and TRBJ1-2; 7 nucleotides align to TRBD1. Per the germline V gene, CDR1 is SGHRS and CDR2 is YFSETQ. The V segment lost 4 bases and the J segment 3 bases; nucleotides outside the gene matches: 9. This CDR3 is 15 amino acids long. Written as DNA, the CDR3 is TGCGCCAGCAGCCCAGCAGGAGGGGGCGACTATGGCTACACCTTC. This sequence encodes CASSPAGGGDYGYTF.

A few counts support this clonotype. The chain couples TRBV29-1 to TRBJ2-7; 8 bases match TRBD1. The CDR3 extends over 12 amino acids. The J segment lost 7 bases and the V segment lost 6 bases, leaving 8 bases of the junction unmatched. The germline CDR1 and CDR2 sequences are SQVTM and ANQGSEA. Here the CDR3 reads CSVVTGGREQYF. The CDR3 DNA is TGCAGCGTCGTAACAGGGGGGAGGGAGCAGTACTTC.

This rearrangement joins TRBV24-1 to TRBJ2-5, with 9 bases lining up with TRBD1. Germline V gives CDR1 KGHDR, CDR2 SFDVKD. Trimming cost V 4 bases and J 5 bases; bases outside gene matches: 10. This CDR3 contains 16 residues. The CDR3 here is CATSETNRGREETQYF. The CDR3 DNA reads TGTGCCACCAGTGAGACAAACAGGGGGCGCGAGGAGACCCAGTACTTC.

This clonotype was counted only a few times. J is TRBJ2-3 and V is TRBV7-3; 12 nucleotides line up with TRBD2. The CDR3 has 15 residues. Germline V CDR1 and CDR2: SGHTA, FQGTGA. V lost 4 bases to trimming and J lost 6 bases; unmatched junction nucleotides: 5. The CDR3 nucleotides are TGTGCCAGCAGCTCGACCGGACTAGCGGGGGATACGCAGTATTTT. Translating gives CASSSTGLAGDTQYF. Drawing the rest from reference TRBV7-3 and TRBJ2-3, the complete variable domain is GAGVSQTPSNKVTEKGKYVELRCDPISGHTALYWYRQSLGQGPEFLIYFQGTGAADDSGLPNDRFFAVRPEGSVSTLKIQRTERGDSAVYLCASSSTGLAGDTQYFGPGTRLTVL.

V is TRBV29-1 and J is TRBJ1-5, with 9 bases identical to TRBD1. CDR1 is SQVTM and CDR2 is ANQGSEA in the germline V gene. With V trimmed by 5 bases and J by 0 bases, 11 bases remained unmatched. The CDR3 runs to 17 residues. The chain's CDR3 is CSVCLRRDRDSNQPQHF. The CDR3 DNA sequence: TGCAGCGTTTGCCTAAGGCGGGACAGGGATAGCAATCAGCCCCAGCATTTT.